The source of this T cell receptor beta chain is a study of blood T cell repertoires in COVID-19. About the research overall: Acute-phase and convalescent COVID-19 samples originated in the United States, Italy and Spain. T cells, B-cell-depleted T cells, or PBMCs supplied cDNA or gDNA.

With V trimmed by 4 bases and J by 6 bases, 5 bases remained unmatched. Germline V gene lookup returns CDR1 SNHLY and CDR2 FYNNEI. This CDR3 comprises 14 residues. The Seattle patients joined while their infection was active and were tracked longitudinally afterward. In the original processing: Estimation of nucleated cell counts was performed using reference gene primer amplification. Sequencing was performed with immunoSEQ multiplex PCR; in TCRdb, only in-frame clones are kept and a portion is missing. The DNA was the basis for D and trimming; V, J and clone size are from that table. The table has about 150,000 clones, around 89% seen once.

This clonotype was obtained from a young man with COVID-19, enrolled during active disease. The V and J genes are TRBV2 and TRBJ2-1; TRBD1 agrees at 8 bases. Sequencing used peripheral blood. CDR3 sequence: CASSVQTGVNEQFF. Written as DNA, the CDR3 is TGTGCCAGCAGTGTCCAGACAGGGGTCAATGAGCAGTTCTTC. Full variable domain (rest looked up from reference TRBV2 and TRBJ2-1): EPEVTQTPSHQVTQMGQEVILRCVPISNHLYFYWYRQILGQKVEFLVSFYNNEISEKSEIFDDQFSVERPDGSNFTLKIRSTKLEDSAMYFCASSVQTGVNEQFFGPGTRLTVL.